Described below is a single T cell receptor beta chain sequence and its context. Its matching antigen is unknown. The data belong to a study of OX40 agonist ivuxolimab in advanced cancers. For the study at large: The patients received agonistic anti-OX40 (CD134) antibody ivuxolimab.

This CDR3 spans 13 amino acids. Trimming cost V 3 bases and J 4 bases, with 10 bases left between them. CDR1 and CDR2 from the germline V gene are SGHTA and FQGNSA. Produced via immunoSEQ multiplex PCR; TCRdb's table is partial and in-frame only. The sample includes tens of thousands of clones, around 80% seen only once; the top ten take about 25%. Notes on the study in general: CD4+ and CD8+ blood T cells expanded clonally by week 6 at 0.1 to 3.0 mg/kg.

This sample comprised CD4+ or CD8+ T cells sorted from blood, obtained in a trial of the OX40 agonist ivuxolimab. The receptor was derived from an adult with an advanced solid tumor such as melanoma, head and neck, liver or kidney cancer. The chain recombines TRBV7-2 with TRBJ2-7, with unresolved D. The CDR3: CASSFTSTYEQYF. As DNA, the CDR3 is TGTGCCAGCAGCTTCACCAGTACTTACGAGCAGTACTTC. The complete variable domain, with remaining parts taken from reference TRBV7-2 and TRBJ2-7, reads GAGVSQSPSNKVTEKGKDVELRCDPISGHTALYWYRQSLGQGLEFLIYFQGNSAPDKSGLPSDRFSAERTGGSVSTLTIQRTQQEDSAVYLCASSFTSTYEQYFGPGTRLTVT.